This T cell receptor (beta chain) derives from a study of OX40 agonist ivuxolimab in advanced cancers. The table came from immunoSEQ multiplex PCR; TCRdb's copy has only in-frame clones and leaves some out. The sample lists 75,000 to 100,000 clones, approximately 84% occurring once. Note on this clone: Antigen: not known.

Study findings and constraints: Relative to CD4+ cells, CD8+ T cells on average had more expanded clones.

Germline-derived CDR1 and CDR2 are LNHDA and SQIVND (reference sequence). The CDR3 is 13 residues long. V gave up 1 base and J gave up 4 bases, with 7 bases separating them. The sample was CD4+ or CD8+ T cells sorted from blood, taken in a trial of the OX40 agonist ivuxolimab. The V gene is TRBV19, the J gene TRBJ1-1; no clear D gene. The TCR was taken from an adult with an advanced solid tumor such as melanoma, head and neck, liver or kidney cancer. The CDR3 loop is CASSIGVGTEAFF. In DNA form, the CDR3 reads TGTGCCAGTAGTATAGGGGTAGGCACTGAAGCTTTCTTT. Using reference TRBV19 and TRBJ1-1 for the parts outside the CDR3, the full variable domain is DGGITQSPKYLFRKEGQNVTLSCEQNLNHDAMYWYRQDPGQGLRLIYYSQIVNDFQKGDIAEGYSVSREKKESFPLTVTSAQKNPTAFYLCASSIGVGTEAFFGQGTRLTVV.